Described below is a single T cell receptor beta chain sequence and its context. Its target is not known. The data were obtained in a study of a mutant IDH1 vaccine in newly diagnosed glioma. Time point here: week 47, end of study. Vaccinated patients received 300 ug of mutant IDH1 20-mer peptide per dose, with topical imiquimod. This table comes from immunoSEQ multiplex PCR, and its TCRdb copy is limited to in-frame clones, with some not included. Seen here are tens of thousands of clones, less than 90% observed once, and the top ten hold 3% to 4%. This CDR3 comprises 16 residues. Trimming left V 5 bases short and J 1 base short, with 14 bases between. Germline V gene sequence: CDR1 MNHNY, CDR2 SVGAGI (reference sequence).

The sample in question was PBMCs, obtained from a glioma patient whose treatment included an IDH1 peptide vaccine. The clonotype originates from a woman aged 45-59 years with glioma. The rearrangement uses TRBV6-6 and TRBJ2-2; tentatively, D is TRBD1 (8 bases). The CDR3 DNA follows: TGTGCCAGCAGTCTCAGCGGGACAGGGAACACCGGGGAGCTGTTTTTT. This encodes CASSLSGTGNTGELFF.